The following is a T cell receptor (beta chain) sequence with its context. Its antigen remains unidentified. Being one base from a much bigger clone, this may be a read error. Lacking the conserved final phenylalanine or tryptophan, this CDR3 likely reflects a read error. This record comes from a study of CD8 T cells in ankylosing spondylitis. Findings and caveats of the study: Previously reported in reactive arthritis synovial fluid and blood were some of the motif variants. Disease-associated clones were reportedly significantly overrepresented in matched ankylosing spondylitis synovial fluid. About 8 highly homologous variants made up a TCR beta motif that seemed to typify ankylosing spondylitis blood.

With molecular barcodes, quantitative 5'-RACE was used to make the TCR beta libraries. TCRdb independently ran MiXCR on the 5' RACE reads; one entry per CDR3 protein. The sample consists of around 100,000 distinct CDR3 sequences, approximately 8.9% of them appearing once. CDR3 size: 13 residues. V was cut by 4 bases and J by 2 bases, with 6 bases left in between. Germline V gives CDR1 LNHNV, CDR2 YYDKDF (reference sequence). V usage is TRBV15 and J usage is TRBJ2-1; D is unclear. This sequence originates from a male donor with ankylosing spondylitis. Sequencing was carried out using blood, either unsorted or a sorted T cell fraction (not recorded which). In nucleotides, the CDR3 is TGTGCCACCAGCATGGAGACCTACAATGAGCAGTTCTCC. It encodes CATSMETYNEQFS.